This entry lists 16 T cell receptor beta chains sequenced from one sample in a study of blood T cell repertoires in COVID-19. Using immunoSEQ multiplex PCR, the repertoire was profiled, and TCRdb retains in-frame clones only, with some absent. The sample yields 250,000 or so clones, 90% to 95% seen once. Source material: PBMCs or T cells enriched from blood (not recorded which). Receptors were obtained from a human donor in a cohort exposed to, infected with or recovered from COVID-19 (not recorded which). The donor label of this sample is uncertain.

The rearrangement links TRBV6-5 to TRBJ2-1, with TRBD2 matching 8 bases. This CDR3 has 13 residues. The V gene's germline CDR1 is MNHEY and CDR2 SVGAGI. The J segment lost 8 bases and the V segment lost 7 bases, leaving 7 bases of the junction unmatched. In DNA form, the CDR3 reads TGTGCCAGCAACCCCCTGACTAGCGATGAGCAGTTCTTC. Translating gives CASNPLTSDEQFF.

This chain links TRBV5-6 with TRBJ2-7; D is possibly TRBD2 (6 bases). This CDR3 has 15 amino acids. Trimming removed 2 bases at V and 0 bases at J, with 12 bases between. CDR1 SGHDT and CDR2 YYEEEE come from the germline V gene. The CDR3: CASSFGPGVSYEQYF. CDR3 coding DNA: TGTGCCAGCAGCTTTGGGCCGGGGGTCTCCTACGAGCAGTACTTC.

This rearrangement joins TRBV21-1 to TRBJ1-2; TRBD1, the table's D call, lacks a check against the DNA. TRBV21-1 is described as a pseudogene. The CDR3 runs 15 residues. CDR3 DNA: TGTGCCAGCAGCACACTAAAGACAGGGTCGACTGGCTACACCTTC. This sequence encodes CASSTLKTGSTGYTF.

The rearrangement joins TRBV7-9 to TRBJ1-2; D gene unclear. There are 13 residues in the CDR3. Trimming shortened V by 1 base and J by 2 bases, and 5 bases separated the two germline ends. The V gene's germline CDR1 is SEHNR and CDR2 FQNEAQ (reference sequence). The DNA for the CDR3 is TGTGCCAGCAGCTTAGTTGAGAACTATGGCTACACCTTC. The encoded protein is CASSLVENYGYTF.

The chain links TRBV5-6 to TRBJ1-1; possibly TRBD1 for D (5 bases). The CDR3 loop spans 13 amino acids. Germline V gene data show CDR1 as SGHDT and CDR2 as YYEEEE. Trimming took off 6 bases at V and 1 base at J, with 10 bases between the two ends. CDR3 loop: CASTQGANTEAFF. The CDR3 region has the DNA TGTGCCAGCACCCAAGGGGCGAACACTGAAGCTTTCTTT.

The chain couples TRBV7-8 to TRBJ2-1, with D possibly being TRBD1 (6 bases). V was clipped by 2 bases and J by 1 base, with 12 bases between them. CDR1 and CDR2 from the germline V gene are SGHVS and FQNEAQ. This CDR3 has 16 amino acids. The CDR3 reads CASSLSIRGSYNEQFF. The CDR3 nucleotides read TGTGCCAGCAGCTTAAGTATAAGGGGGTCCTACAATGAGCAGTTCTTC.

V gene TRBV9 combines with J gene TRBJ2-7; 10 positions agree with TRBD1. V gave up 4 bases and J gave up 1 base; unmatched junction bases: 8. The CDR3 spans 16 residues. Germline CDR1 reads SGDLS; CDR2 reads YYNGEE. In nucleotides, the CDR3 is TGTGCCAGCAGCCCCCGGGACAGGGGCCCGTCCTACGAGCAGTACTTC. Its protein is CASSPRDRGPSYEQYF.

The chain employs TRBV27 and TRBJ2-2; the match to TRBD1 covers 7 bases. The CDR3 contains 13 residues. V was clipped by 10 bases and J by 1 base; unmatched bases: 3. CDR1 is MNHEY, CDR2 SMNVEV, per germline (reference sequence). For the CDR3, the DNA is TGTGCCACGACAGGGAAGAACACCGGGGAGCTGTTTTTT. It yields the protein CATTGKNTGELFF.

The chain carries TRBV15 and TRBJ1-2; D not certain. Trimming removed 0 bases at V and 3 bases at J, with 8 bases between. In germline, CDR1 is LNHNV, CDR2 YYDKDF (reference sequence). The CDR3 contains 14 residues. CDR3: CATSRDFRDYGYTF. In nucleotides, the CDR3 is TGTGCCACCAGCAGAGACTTTCGGGACTATGGCTACACCTTC.

The gene calls are TRBV5-6 and TRBJ1-5; D is uncertain. Germline V CDR1 and CDR2: SGHDT, YYEEEE. Trimming left V 4 bases short and J 2 bases short, with 16 bases between. CDR3 size: 16 residues. The CDR3: CASSTSDLGGNQPQHF. The CDR3 DNA reads TGTGCCAGCAGCACATCCGACCTAGGTGGCAATCAGCCCCAGCATTTT.

V and J are TRBV7-2 and TRBJ1-2, with TRBD1 matching 7 bases. CDR3 length: 12 amino acids. Germline CDR1 SGHTA, CDR2 FQGNSA. V was clipped by 3 bases and J by 8 bases; unmatched bases: 3. The CDR3 sequence is CASSFYRGGYTF. DNA for the CDR3: TGTGCCAGCAGCTTTTACAGGGGAGGCTACACCTTC.

The CDR3 spells CASSAPGQGAGELFF. The CDR3 nucleotides are TGTGCCAGCAGTGCTCCGGGACAGGGGGCCGGGGAGCTGTTTTTT. J is TRBJ2-2 and V is TRBV28; 11 bases are a match to TRBD1. V lost 5 bases, J lost 6 bases, and 5 bases stayed unmatched. The CDR3 sequence is 15 residues long. Per germline, CDR1 MDHEN and CDR2 SYDVKM.

The chain recombines TRBV3-1 (or the pseudogene TRBV3-2) with TRBJ1-1; D not resolved. Germline CDR1 is LGHDT and CDR2 is YNNKEL (reference sequence). The V end was cut by 4 bases, the J end by 3 bases, with 12 bases between. This CDR3 spans 14 amino acids. The CDR3 is CASSPAGSHTEAFF. CDR3 in DNA: TGTGCCAGCAGCCCCGCGGGGAGTCACACTGAAGCTTTCTTT.

The chain carries TRBV18 and TRBJ2-7; the D gene is possibly TRBD1 (6 bases). V was clipped by 6 bases and J by 2 bases, with 14 bases between them. Germline values: CDR1 KGHSH, CDR2 LQKENI. The CDR3 contains 14 residues. The CDR3, as DNA: TGTGCCAGCTCGCCGAAGAGACAGGCCTACGAGCAGTACTTC. Amino acid sequence: CASSPKRQAYEQYF. The variable domain in full, with the rest retrieved from reference TRBV18 and TRBJ2-7, is NAGVMQNPRHLVRRRGQEARLRCSPMKGHSHVYWYRQLPEEGLKFMVYLQKENIIDESGMPKERFSAEFPKEGPSILRIQQVVRGDSAAYFCASSPKRQAYEQYFGPGTRLTVT.

V and J are TRBV5-4 and TRBJ2-1, with D unclear. Trimming left V 1 base short and J 0 bases short, with 11 bases between. Germline CDR1 SGHNT, CDR2 YYREEE (reference sequence). The CDR3 totals 16 residues. CDR3 sequence reads: CASSLWAKSSYNEQFF. The CDR3 DNA reads TGTGCCAGCAGCTTGTGGGCTAAGAGCTCCTACAATGAGCAGTTCTTC. Full variable domain (missing parts from reference TRBV5-4 and TRBJ2-1): ETGVTQSPTHLIKTRGQQVTLRCSSQSGHNTVSWYQQALGQGPQFIFQYYREEENGRGNFPPRFSGLQFPNYSSELNVNALELDDSALYLCASSLWAKSSYNEQFFGPGTRLTVL.

The chain uses TRBV6-1 and TRBJ1-1; D perhaps matches TRBD1 (5 bases). Germline V CDR1 and CDR2: MNHNS, SASEGT. V gave up 2 bases and J gave up 5 bases, with 12 bases separating them. The CDR3 sequence is 14 residues long. CDR3 loop: CASSEIGAGTEAFF. In nucleotides, the CDR3 is TGTGCCAGCAGTGAAATAGGGGCGGGGACTGAAGCTTTCTTT.